The sample holds one count of the clone carrying this TCR beta chain. TCRdb's copy holds only in-frame clones and misses some; the assay was immunoSEQ multiplex PCR. The sample holds 1.5 million to 2.5 million clones, approximately 94% seen once. The sample originates from a study of shared clonotypes between healthy human individuals. CD45RO negativity and positive selection for CCR7 defined naive CD8 cells, a population that excluded terminally differentiated effector memory CD45RA+ cells. The sample consisted of naive CD8+ T cells sorted from blood. The TCR was taken from a man aged 18-30 years in good health.

The CDR3 coding sequence is TGTGCCAGCGGTGAGGGACTAGCGGGAGCGGAACATCACTACGAGCAGTACTTC. Encoded protein: CASGEGLAGAEHHYEQYF. The chain recombines TRBV7-6 with TRBJ2-7, with 14 nucleotides matching TRBD2. Germline loops: CDR1 SGHVS, CDR2 FNYEAQ. This CDR3 spans 18 amino acids. Trimming at V came to 8 bases and at J to 3 bases, leaving 15 bases not matched to a gene. The full variable domain, rest sourced from reference TRBV7-6 and TRBJ2-7, is GAGVSQSPRYKVTKRGQDVALRCDPISGHVSLYWYRQALGQGPEFLTYFNYEAQQDKSGLPNDRFSAERPEGSISTLTIQRTEQRDSAMYRCASGEGLAGAEHHYEQYFGPGTRLTVT.